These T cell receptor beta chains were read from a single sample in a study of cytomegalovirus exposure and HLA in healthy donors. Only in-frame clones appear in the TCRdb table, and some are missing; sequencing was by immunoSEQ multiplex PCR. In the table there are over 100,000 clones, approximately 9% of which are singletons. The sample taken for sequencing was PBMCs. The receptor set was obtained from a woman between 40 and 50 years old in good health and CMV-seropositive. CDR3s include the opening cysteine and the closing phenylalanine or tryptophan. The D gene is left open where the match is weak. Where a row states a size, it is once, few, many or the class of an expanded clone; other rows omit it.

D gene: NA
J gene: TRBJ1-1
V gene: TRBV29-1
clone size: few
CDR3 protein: CSVVYRVGTEAFF
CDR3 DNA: TGCAGCGTTGTGTACAGGGTGGGGACTGAAGCTTTCTTT

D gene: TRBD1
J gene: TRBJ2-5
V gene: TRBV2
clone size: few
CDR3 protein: CASGGRRTGGEETQYF
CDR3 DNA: TGTGCCAGCGGTGGACGGAGGACAGGGGGCGAAGAGACCCAGTACTTC

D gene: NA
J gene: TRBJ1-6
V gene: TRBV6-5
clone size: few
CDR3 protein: CASSVLHGGNSPLHF
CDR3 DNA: TGTGCCAGCAGTGTCCTTCATGGGGGCAATTCACCCCTCCACTTT

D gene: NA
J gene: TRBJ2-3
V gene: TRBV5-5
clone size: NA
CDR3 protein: CASSLEASWSTDTQYF
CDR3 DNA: TGTGCCAGCAGCTTGGAGGCTAGTTGGAGCACAGATACGCAGTATTTT

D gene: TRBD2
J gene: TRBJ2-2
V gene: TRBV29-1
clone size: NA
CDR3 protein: CSVEDRGEVGGELFF
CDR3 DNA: TGCAGCGTTGAAGATCGGGGGGAAGTAGGCGGGGAGCTGTTTTTT

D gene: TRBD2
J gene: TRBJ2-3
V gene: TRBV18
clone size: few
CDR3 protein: CASSQGLAGTTDTQYF
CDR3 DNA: TGTGCCAGCTCACAGGGACTAGCGGGGACCACAGATACGCAGTATTTT

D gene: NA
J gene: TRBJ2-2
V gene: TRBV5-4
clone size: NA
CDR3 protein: CASSLGATGELFF
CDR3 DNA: TGTGCCAGCAGCTTGGGGGCCACCGGGGAGCTGTTTTTT

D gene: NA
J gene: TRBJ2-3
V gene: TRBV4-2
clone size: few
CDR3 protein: CASSQEIRGGTDTQYF
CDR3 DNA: TGTGCCAGCAGCCAAGAGATCCGGGGTGGCACAGATACGCAGTATTTT

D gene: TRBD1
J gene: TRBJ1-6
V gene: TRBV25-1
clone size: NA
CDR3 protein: CASSETRGQSPLHF
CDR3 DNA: TGTGCCAGCAGTGAGACCAGGGGGCAGTCACCCCTCCACTTT

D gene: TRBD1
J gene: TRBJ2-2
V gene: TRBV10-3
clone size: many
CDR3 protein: CAISITGGDYTGELFF
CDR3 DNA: TGTGCCATCAGCATTACAGGGGGAGATTACACCGGGGAGCTGTTTTTT

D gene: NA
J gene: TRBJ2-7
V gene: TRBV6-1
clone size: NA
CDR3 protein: CASSEFGGRYEQYF
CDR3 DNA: TGTGCCAGCAGTGAATTCGGGGGGCGGTACGAGCAGTACTTC